The clone carrying this T cell receptor (beta chain) was observed a few times. This specimen comes from a study of human T cells and chemical hapten exposure. The V end was cut by 2 bases, the J end by 3 bases, with 14 bases between. The germline CDR1 and CDR2 sequences are ENHRY and SYGVKD. The CDR3 has 15 residues. Using its own MiXCR run on the RACE reads, TCRdb lists one record per CDR3 protein. The data contain roughly 100,000 distinct CDR3 sequences, approximately 36% of them singletons. Time point described: patch test 3, about 24 weeks after DPC sensitization. Treatment described: therapeutic diphenylcyclopropenone sensitization with weekly scalp DPC.

This chain joins TRBV10-3 and TRBJ2-7, with D unresolved. Sequenced here: whole blood, sampled in connection with sensitization to the hapten diphenylcyclopropenone (DPC). This receptor was taken from a man between 35 and 55 years old with alopecia areata. Some clones in this sample may be carry-over from other donors' samples. The CDR3 reads CAISEAVRHNYEQYF. In nucleotides, the CDR3 is TGTGCCATCAGTGAGGCAGTCAGGCACAACTACGAGCAGTACTTC.